This passage covers 25 T cell receptor beta chains from one sample sequenced in a study of T-cell reconstitution after alpha-beta-depleted transplantation in children. Preparation of the TCRbeta library used unique molecular identifiers. MiXCR, run by TCRdb on the PCR reads, gives a single entry per CDR3 protein. Of around 340,000 distinct CDR3 sequences listed, 13% are singletons. Material: PBMCs, obtained from the stem cell graft. The receptors here all came from a human donor who donated a stem cell graft to a child with Fanconi anemia.

A word on this clonotype: Just one base apart from a much larger clone, this may be a read error. V usage is TRBV12-3 or TRBV12-4 and J usage is TRBJ1-3, with a tentative D call TRBD1 (5 bases). This CDR3 comprises 14 residues. The CDR3 spells CSSSFGASGNTIYF. CDR3 coding DNA: TGTTCCAGCAGCTTTGGGGCCTCTGGAAACACCATATATTTT.

This clonotype has at least ten counts. As DNA, the CDR3 is TGTGCCAGCAGTGAAGAGGTGAACACTGAAGCTTTCTTT. It is translated as CASSEEVNTEAFF. The chain uses TRBV2 and TRBJ1-1; no definite D call. V shed 1 base and J shed 0 bases, with 3 bases lying between them. The CDR3 is 13 amino acids. From germline, CDR1 is SNHLY and CDR2 FYNNEI.

This clonotype was detected only a few times. The V call is TRBV18, the J call TRBJ2-1; weak D call: TRBD2 (5 bases). V was shortened by 2 bases and J by 8 bases, with 22 bases between the two germline ends. The CDR3 consists of 17 residues. Germline CDR1 and CDR2: KGHSH and LQKENI. The CDR3 protein is CASSPGPGSRLLYEQFF. The CDR3 DNA is TGTGCCAGCTCACCAGGACCTGGGAGCCGGCTGCTCTATGAGCAGTTCTTC.

The genes are TRBV6-1 and TRBJ1-2; 7 positions agree with TRBD1. V shed 4 bases, J shed 2 bases, and the junction held 4 bases outside the gene matches. The germline gives CDR1 MNHNS, CDR2 SASEGT. The CDR3 is 14 residues long. The CDR3, as DNA: TGTGCCAGCAGTGCCCTACAGGGGAACTATGGCTACACCTTC. It yields the protein CASSALQGNYGYTF.

The V and J genes are TRBV6-5 and TRBJ1-1; D uncertain. The CDR3 runs 14 residues. Germline loops: CDR1 MNHEY, CDR2 SVGAGI. V lost 2 bases and J lost 3, with 10 bases in between. The DNA for the CDR3 is TGTGCCAGCAGTTACGGGGAGGGTTACACTGAAGCTTTCTTT. Translation gives CASSYGEGYTEAFF.

The rearrangement uses TRBV24-1 and TRBJ2-2, with 8 bases that match TRBD1. Germline trimming cut 5 bases from V and 0 bases from J; bases unmatched to any gene: 4. The CDR3 has 16 residues. CDR1 and CDR2 (germline): KGHDR, SFDVKD. CDR3 sequence (DNA): TGTGCCACCAGTGGCACAGGGGGAGCGAACACCGGGGAGCTGTTTTTT. Its protein product is CATSGTGGANTGELFF.

This clonotype has only a few counts. CDR3 in amino acids: CASALLAGIGNEQFF. The CDR3, as DNA: TGTGCCAGCGCTCTACTAGCGGGGATAGGCAATGAGCAGTTCTTC. This chain joins TRBV6-2 or TRBV6-3 and TRBJ2-1; 10 nucleotides match TRBD2. J gave up 6 bases and V 8 bases, and 10 bases lay outside the gene matches. CDR1 and CDR2 from the germline V gene are MNHEY and SVGEGT. The length of the CDR3 is 15 residues.

The chain joins TRBV5-5 to TRBJ2-2; TRBD1 aligns across 7 bases. Germline trimming cut 4 bases from V and 4 bases from J; bases unmatched to any gene: 4. Germline CDR1 is SGHKS and CDR2 is YYEKEE (reference sequence). This CDR3 has 14 residues. CDR3 DNA sequence: TGTGCCAGCAGCCTGGACAGGCTCACCGGGGAGCTGTTTTTT. Amino acids: CASSLDRLTGELFF.

This clonotype was detected only a few times. CDR3 sequence: CASGAAGLWSYEQYV. The CDR3 coding sequence is TGTGCCAGCGGCGCCGCTGGTCTTTGGTCCTACGAGCAGTACGTC. The rearrangement uses TRBV6-1 and TRBJ2-7; the D is unclear. CDR1 is MNHNS, CDR2 SASEGT, per germline. CDR3 length equals 15 residues. Trimming cost V 8 bases and J 1 base, with 18 bases left between them.

Many counts were recorded for this clonotype. The chain uses TRBV6-5 and TRBJ1-6; D is uncertain. The germline gives CDR1 MNHEY, CDR2 SVGAGI. The CDR3 contains 16 residues. Trimming left V 4 bases short and J 6 bases short, with 16 bases between. The CDR3 region is CASSSGGPDSNSPLHF. CDR3 bases: TGTGCCAGCAGTTCCGGAGGCCCTGACTCTAATTCACCCCTCCACTTT.

This clonotype appeared many times. The J gene is TRBJ2-6, the V gene TRBV18, with a possible D match to TRBD1 (5 bases). The CDR3 has 18 amino acids. The germline CDR1 and CDR2 sequences are KGHSH and LQKENI. V was pared by 6 bases and J by 0 bases, with 18 bases between. The CDR3 sequence is CASSQTTDPRSGANVLTF. CDR3 DNA sequence: TGTGCCAGCTCCCAAACGACAGACCCTCGCTCTGGGGCCAACGTCCTGACTTTC.

The CDR3 DNA reads as TGCGCCAGCAAGAACTCTCAGGGGGCCTTTGAAGAGACCCAGTACTTC. Translated, it gives CASKNSQGAFEETQYF. The chain joins TRBV10-1 to TRBJ2-5, with 8 bases fitting TRBD1. CDR1 and CDR2 from the germline V gene are WNHNN and SYGVQD (reference sequence). The V and J ends lost 7 bases and 3 bases, in that order; junction bases with no gene match: 13. The CDR3 is made up of 16 amino acids.

The chain couples TRBV18 to TRBJ2-1; D might be TRBD2 (5 bases). The CDR3 is 15 amino acids. Looked up from germline, CDR1 is KGHSH and CDR2 is LQKENI. Trimming stripped 6 bases from V and 1 base from J, with 13 bases between. The CDR3 DNA reads as TGTGCCAGCTCCAACCTGAGGACTTCCTACAATGAGCAGTTCTTC. It specifies CASSNLRTSYNEQFF.

This chain uses TRBV5-1 with TRBJ1-1; TRBD1 might be the D (5 bases). V lost 0 bases and J lost 0, with 9 bases in between. Germline V CDR1 and CDR2: SGHRS, YFSETQ. CDR3 size: 15 residues. The CDR3 bases are TGCGCCAGCAGCTTGGAAGGAGGGGTGAACACTGAAGCTTTCTTT. Amino acid sequence: CASSLEGGVNTEAFF.

This chain uses TRBV20-1 with TRBJ2-3; D might be TRBD2 (6 bases). The CDR3 has 15 residues. Germline V gene lookup returns CDR1 DFQATT and CDR2 SNEGSKA (reference sequence). V was shortened by 6 bases and J by 1 base, with 17 bases between the two germline ends. CDR3 sequence: CSAPVGGLGTDTQYF. The CDR3 nucleotides are TGCAGTGCCCCTGTAGGAGGGTTGGGCACAGATACGCAGTATTTT.

The sample holds many counts of this clonotype. The chain carries TRBV6-5 and TRBJ2-1, with TRBD1 identical over 8 bases. The CDR3 length is 15 residues. Trimming took 4 bases from V and 2 from J; bases not matched to a gene: 4. Germline assignment: CDR1 MNHEY and CDR2 SVGAGI. The CDR3 coding sequence is TGTGCCAGCAGTTGGACAGGGCCAACCTACAATGAGCAGTTCTTC. Translated, it gives CASSWTGPTYNEQFF.

This clonotype was seen ten or more times. The rearrangement links TRBV2 to TRBJ2-2; D perhaps matches TRBD2 (5 bases). The CDR3 loop spans 14 amino acids. Germline CDR1 is SNHLY and CDR2 is FYNNEI. Trimming left V 8 bases short and J 8 bases short, with 18 bases between. The CDR3: CASGLVRAGGELFF. For the CDR3, the DNA is TGTGCCAGCGGTTTGGTGCGGGCTGGAGGGGAGCTGTTTTTT.

This clonotype was seen more than once but under ten times. The V gene is TRBV7-8, the J gene TRBJ2-7; tentatively, D is TRBD1 or TRBD2 (5 bases each). V lost 3 bases and J 4 bases, leaving 16 bases between the germline ends. Germline V gene lookup returns CDR1 SGHVS and CDR2 FQNEAQ. The CDR3 has 15 residues. The CDR3 nucleotides are TGTGCCAGCAGCTTGGTCCCTGGGGGTCATTACGAGCAGTACTTC. This encodes CASSLVPGGHYEQYF.

This clonotype was seen only a few times. The gene calls are TRBV5-1 and TRBJ1-1; 7 bases line up with TRBD1. With 0 bases clipped from V and 1 base from J, the junction kept 3 bases outside the gene matches. The CDR3 spans 15 residues. Germline V gene lookup returns CDR1 SGHRS and CDR2 YFSETQ. The CDR3 DNA reads as TGCGCCAGCAGCTTGGAAGGGGGCTGGAACACTGAAGCTTTCTTT. It codes for CASSLEGGWNTEAFF. The full variable domain, in which reference TRBV5-1 and TRBJ1-1 provide the parts outside the CDR3, is KAGVTQTPRYLIKTRGQQVTLSCSPISGHRSVSWYQQTPGQGLQFLFEYFSETQRNKGNFPGRFSGRQFSNSRSEMNVSTLELGDSALYLCASSLEGGWNTEAFFGQGTRLTVV.

This sequence joins TRBV10-3 and TRBJ2-1; TRBD2 is a possible D gene (5 bases). The length of the CDR3 is 15 residues. The V end was cut by 2 bases, the J end by 4 bases, with 12 bases between. The germline CDR1 and CDR2 sequences are ENHRY and SYGVKD. CDR3 nucleotides: TGTGCCATCAGTGAGACCCGGACGGGATACAATGAGCAGTTCTTC. Amino acids: CAISETRTGYNEQFF.

This chain uses TRBV20-1 with TRBJ1-1; no definite D call. Germline V CDR1 and CDR2: DFQATT, SNEGSKA (reference sequence). Trimming shortened V by 2 bases and J by 4 bases, and 20 bases separated the two germline ends. The CDR3 loop spans 16 amino acids. The CDR3 bases are TGCAGTGCTAGAATCCGGGTTTGGGGATTGGGCACTGAAGCTTTCTTT. Its translation: CSARIRVWGLGTEAFF.

The table lists this clonotype with a few counts. The rearrangement joins TRBV29-1 to TRBJ2-1, with D hard to call. The V end lost 4 bases, the J end lost 3 bases, and 13 bases lay between the germline ends. The germline V gene encodes CDR1 SQVTM and CDR2 ANQGSEA. CDR3 length equals 14 residues. CDR3 nucleotides: TGCAGCGTTGTTGGGCTAGTTCTCTACAATGAGCAGTTCTTC. Translation: CSVVGLVLYNEQFF.

In this sample, this clonotype turned up a few times. V is TRBV11-2 and J is TRBJ2-3; 10 nucleotides align to TRBD2. Germline V gene lookup returns CDR1 SGHAT and CDR2 FQNNGV. CDR3 length: 18 amino acids. With V trimmed by 4 bases and J by 1 base, 11 bases remained unmatched. The DNA of the CDR3 is TGTGCCAGCAGCTCTTCCTTTGGGGGGACTAGCGGCACAGATACGCAGTATTTT. This encodes CASSSSFGGTSGTDTQYF.

This clonotype was seen repeatedly, ten times or more. The genes are TRBV6-6 and TRBJ1-1; a weak D match, TRBD1 (5 bases). V was trimmed by 5 bases and J by 4 bases, leaving 8 bases between them. CDR1 is MNHNY, CDR2 SVGAGI, per germline (reference sequence). CDR3 length: 12 amino acids. CDR3 loop: CASSPGITEAFF. The CDR3 DNA is TGTGCCAGCAGTCCAGGGATCACTGAAGCTTTCTTT.

The rearrangement joins TRBV6-1 to TRBJ1-3, with 9 bases aligning to TRBD1. The CDR3 is made up of 17 amino acids. From germline, CDR1 is MNHNS and CDR2 SASEGT. V shed 8 bases, J shed 0 bases, and the junction held 11 bases outside the gene matches. DNA of the CDR3: TGTGCCAGCCGCGGGACAGGGAATTTAAGCTCTGGAAACACCATATATTTT. Amino acids: CASRGTGNLSSGNTIYF.